These T cell receptor beta chains were read from a single sample in a study of cytomegalovirus exposure and HLA in healthy donors. Sequenced by immunoSEQ multiplex PCR; TCRdb stores in-frame clones only, minus some. The sample contains 110,000 or so clones, around 70% of which appear only once. The specimen was PBMCs. The receptors were gathered from a middle-aged woman in good health and CMV-seropositive. The CDR3 runs from the conserved cysteine through the conserved F or W. The D gene is left open where the match is weak. Clone sizes are given selectively: once, few, many, or a class where the clone is expanded.

j_call: TRBJ1-2; v_call: TRBV9; clone_size: .; d_call: .; cdr3_nt: TGTGCCAGCAGCGTAGGGAGGGGCTACACCTTC; cdr3_aa: CASSVGRGYTF
j_call: TRBJ2-1; v_call: TRBV4-1; clone_size: .; d_call: TRBD2; cdr3_nt: TGCGCCAGCAGCCCTGAACTAGCGGGATATGAGCAGTTCTTC; cdr3_aa: CASSPELAGYEQFF
j_call: TRBJ2-3; v_call: TRBV6-1; clone_size: .; d_call: .; cdr3_nt: TGTGCCAGCAGTGAATTTTATTTGGGCACTTACACAGATACGCAGTATTTT; cdr3_aa: CASSEFYLGTYTDTQYF
j_call: TRBJ2-1; v_call: TRBV29-1; clone_size: .; d_call: TRBD1; cdr3_nt: TGCAGCGGCAACAGGGGACGGAATGAGCAGTTCTTC; cdr3_aa: CSGNRGRNEQFF
j_call: TRBJ1-4; v_call: TRBV28; clone_size: .; d_call: .; cdr3_nt: TGTGCCAGCAGGGGAGGTAATGAAAAACTGTTTTTT; cdr3_aa: CASRGGNEKLFF
j_call: TRBJ2-1; v_call: TRBV11-1; clone_size: .; d_call: TRBD2; cdr3_nt: TGTGCCAGCAGCTTACGCCGGGGGGGCAATGAGCAGTTCTTC; cdr3_aa: CASSLRRGGNEQFF
j_call: TRBJ1-2; v_call: TRBV19; clone_size: .; d_call: TRBD1; cdr3_nt: TGTGCCAGTAGTATCATCGACAGGGGGTATGGCTACACCTTC; cdr3_aa: CASSIIDRGYGYTF
j_call: TRBJ2-7; v_call: TRBV5-1; clone_size: .; d_call: .; cdr3_nt: TGCGCCAGCAGCTTGGGACAGGAGAGCTCCTACGAGCAGTACTTC; cdr3_aa: CASSLGQESSYEQYF
j_call: TRBJ2-1; v_call: TRBV7-9; clone_size: .; d_call: .; cdr3_nt: TGTGCCAGCAGCTTGCTAACGGGGTCATTCTTC; cdr3_aa: CASSLLTGSFF
j_call: TRBJ1-4; v_call: TRBV29-1; clone_size: .; d_call: .; cdr3_nt: TGCAGCGTCCTCAGACAAACAGCAACTAATGAAAAACTGTTTTTT; cdr3_aa: CSVLRQTATNEKLFF
j_call: TRBJ1-6; v_call: TRBV18; clone_size: .; d_call: TRBD1; cdr3_nt: TGTGCCAGCTCACCGCGCCCTTCGGACAGGGGACCCCTCCACTTT; cdr3_aa: CASSPRPSDRGPLHF
j_call: TRBJ1-2; v_call: TRBV29-1; clone_size: .; d_call: TRBD1; cdr3_nt: TGCAGCGTTGAGAATTCACAGGGGGATGGCTACACCTTC; cdr3_aa: CSVENSQGDGYTF
j_call: TRBJ1-1; v_call: TRBV6-1; clone_size: .; d_call: .; cdr3_nt: TGTGCCAGCACCGGGGTCGCCCCTGAAGCTTTCTTT; cdr3_aa: CASTGVAPEAFF
j_call: TRBJ2-1; v_call: TRBV4-2; clone_size: .; d_call: .; cdr3_nt: TGTGCCAGCAGCCAAGATGGAGGAGGAGATGATGAGCAGTTCTTC; cdr3_aa: CASSQDGGGDDEQFF
j_call: TRBJ2-5; v_call: TRBV5-5; clone_size: .; d_call: TRBD1; cdr3_nt: TGTGCCAGCAGCTTGGGGGGACAGGGGGCGTGGGAGCAGTACTTC; cdr3_aa: CASSLGGQGAWEQYF
j_call: TRBJ2-4; v_call: TRBV5-1; clone_size: .; d_call: .; cdr3_nt: TGCGCCAGCAGCTTTTCCGAGGACATTCAGTACTTC; cdr3_aa: CASSFSEDIQYF
j_call: TRBJ2-5; v_call: TRBV5-6; clone_size: .; d_call: TRBD2; cdr3_nt: TGTGCCAGCAGCTTGGCCGGGGGGGCCCGGGAGACCCAGTACTTC; cdr3_aa: CASSLAGGARETQYF
j_call: TRBJ1-4; v_call: TRBV5-1; clone_size: .; d_call: .; cdr3_nt: TGCGCCAGCAGCTGGGGGCAGGACGAAAAACTGTTTTTT; cdr3_aa: CASSWGQDEKLFF
j_call: TRBJ1-1; v_call: TRBV2; clone_size: .; d_call: TRBD1; cdr3_nt: TGTGCCAGCAGTGAATCGGACAGGGGTTTCTTT; cdr3_aa: CASSESDRGFF
j_call: TRBJ1-5; v_call: TRBV6-1; clone_size: .; d_call: TRBD1; cdr3_nt: TGTGCCAGCAGTCTGACAGGGGGCAGCCAGCCCCAGCATTTT; cdr3_aa: CASSLTGGSQPQHF
j_call: TRBJ2-1; v_call: TRBV14; clone_size: few; d_call: .; cdr3_nt: TGTGCCAGCAGCCGAATTGGGGCAGGGGAGTACAATGAGCAGTTCTTC; cdr3_aa: CASSRIGAGEYNEQFF
j_call: TRBJ2-1; v_call: TRBV9; clone_size: once; d_call: TRBD2; cdr3_nt: TGTGCCAGCAGCTACCGACTAGCGGAGTACAATGAGCAGTTCTTC; cdr3_aa: CASSYRLAEYNEQFF
j_call: TRBJ1-4; v_call: TRBV6-6; clone_size: .; d_call: .; cdr3_nt: TGTGCCAGCAGAACAGGGAGTTCGAATGAAAAACTGTTTTTT; cdr3_aa: CASRTGSSNEKLFF
j_call: TRBJ2-7; v_call: TRBV7-9; clone_size: .; d_call: TRBD2; cdr3_nt: TGTGCCAGCAGCTCCCTAGCGGGAGGCTACGAGCAGTACTTC; cdr3_aa: CASSSLAGGYEQYF
j_call: TRBJ2-7; v_call: TRBV7-8; clone_size: .; d_call: TRBD2; cdr3_nt: TGTGCCAGCAGCTTAGGGACTAGCGGGAACTCTCCCTACGAGCAGTACTTC; cdr3_aa: CASSLGTSGNSPYEQYF
j_call: TRBJ2-7; v_call: TRBV2; clone_size: .; d_call: .; cdr3_nt: TGTGCCAGCAGTGAGTACATCCACGAGCAGTACTTC; cdr3_aa: CASSEYIHEQYF
j_call: TRBJ2-2; v_call: TRBV7-9; clone_size: .; d_call: .; cdr3_nt: TGTGCCAGCGCCCTAGAACTGAACACCGGGGAGCTGTTTTTT; cdr3_aa: CASALELNTGELFF
j_call: TRBJ1-5; v_call: TRBV2; clone_size: .; d_call: .; cdr3_nt: TGTGCCAGCAGTGGGGGAAACAGGAATCAGCCCCAGCATTTT; cdr3_aa: CASSGGNRNQPQHF
j_call: TRBJ1-1; v_call: TRBV20-1; clone_size: .; d_call: TRBD1; cdr3_nt: TGCAGTGCTGACAGGGCGGGGGGAGCTTTCTTT; cdr3_aa: CSADRAGGAFF
j_call: TRBJ2-7; v_call: TRBV5-4; clone_size: .; d_call: .; cdr3_nt: TGTGCCAGCAGCTTGGTTAGGGGCCACGATTCACCTTCCTACGAGCAGTACTTC; cdr3_aa: CASSLVRGHDSPSYEQYF
j_call: TRBJ2-1; v_call: TRBV7-9; clone_size: .; d_call: TRBD1; cdr3_nt: TGTTCCAGCAGCTTAGGGGACAGGGTCGAGGTCGAGAATGAGCAGTTCTTC; cdr3_aa: CSSSLGDRVEVENEQFF
j_call: TRBJ2-1; v_call: TRBV7-7; clone_size: .; d_call: .; cdr3_nt: TGTGCTAGCAGCTTCGGGCCAGCGGAGTACAATGAGCAGTTCTTC; cdr3_aa: CASSFGPAEYNEQFF
j_call: TRBJ1-1; v_call: TRBV5-1; clone_size: .; d_call: .; cdr3_nt: TGCGCCAGCAGCTCCCAGGGGAACACTGAAGCTTTCTTT; cdr3_aa: CASSSQGNTEAFF